This T cell receptor beta chain was profiled in a study of blood T cell repertoires in COVID-19. Everyone who took part was roughly 18 to 90 years old, and they came from 20 to 25 US areas. Sequenced by immunoSEQ multiplex PCR; TCRdb stores in-frame clones only, minus some. The table includes 170,000 or so clones, roughly 90% detected once. CDR3 length: 14 residues. Germline V lookup: CDR1 SGHRS, CDR2 YFSETQ. The trim removed 3 bases at V and 8 bases at J, leaving 4 bases unmatched. The chain has TRBV5-1 and TRBJ2-1; 11 nucleotides agree with TRBD2. The source of this sequence is a woman in her fifties or sixties who had recovered from COVID-19. The specimen sequenced was PBMCs or T cells enriched from blood (not recorded which). The CDR3 sequence: CASSYSGGADEQFF. The CDR3 nucleotides read TGCGCCAGCAGCTATAGCGGGGGGGCGGATGAGCAGTTCTTC.